The TCR beta chain described here comes from a study of control samples from healthy donors and cancer patients. The CDR3 extends over 14 amino acids. Looked up from germline, CDR1 is GTSNPN and CDR2 is SVGIG (reference sequence). V lost 2 bases and J lost 1, with 11 bases in between. The data were produced by immunoSEQ multiplex PCR, yet TCRdb's version contains in-frame clones alone and is incomplete. The repertoire holds about 190,000 clones, 91% seen once, with less than 2% in the top ten. This clone was seen once. The sequence came from a man aged 25-40 years in good health. The genes are TRBV30 and TRBJ1-1, with D tentatively TRBD1 (5 bases). Sequenced material: blood. The CDR3 DNA reads TGTGCCTGGAGTCCCGGGACGGGGAACACTGAAGCTTTCTTT. This encodes CAWSPGTGNTEAFF.